Shown below are 6 T cell receptor beta chains from a single sample sequenced in a study of T cells in Graves' hyperthyroidism and ophthalmopathy. Amplified regions were TCR beta CDR3 sequences from RNA transcripts. The HTBI primer set served for first-round RT-PCR of the TCR CDR3. TCRdb re-called the multiplex PCR reads with MiXCR, one entry per CDR3 protein. The table records roughly 300,000 distinct CDR3 sequences, approximately 14% of them present only once. Sequencing was performed on blood. Receptor source: a woman aged 25 to 39 with Graves' hyperthyroidism.

This clonotype has at least ten counts. V gene TRBV11-3 combines with J gene TRBJ2-3, with D perhaps matching TRBD1 or TRBD2 (5 bases each). The CDR3 extends over 13 amino acids. The germline CDR1 and CDR2 sequences are SGHNT and YENEEA. The V and J ends lost 1 base and 4 bases respectively, with 6 bases between them. This chain's CDR3 is CASSLGGADTQYF. CDR3 DNA: TGTGCCAGCAGCTTAGGAGGGGCAGATACGCAGTATTTT.

This clonotype was recorded many times. This chain links TRBV13 with TRBJ2-7; D unclear. Germline V gene sequence: CDR1 PRHDT, CDR2 FYEKMQ (reference sequence). The CDR3 loop spans 14 amino acids. Trimming took off 2 bases at V and 0 bases at J, with 8 bases between the two ends. This chain's CDR3 is CASSLFTLSYEQYF. CDR3 bases: TGTGCCAGCAGCTTATTCACTCTCTCCTACGAGCAGTACTTC.

The chain is built from TRBV7-2 and TRBJ2-7, with 10 positions matching TRBD2. This CDR3 contains 18 residues. With 3 bases clipped from V and 4 bases from J, the junction kept 15 bases outside the gene matches. Germline V gene sequence: CDR1 SGHTA, CDR2 FQGNSA. CDR3: CASSLRPWDGLAAYEQYF. The CDR3 DNA is TGTGCCAGCAGCTTGAGGCCTTGGGATGGACTAGCGGCTTACGAGCAGTACTTC.

The chain combines TRBV20-1 with TRBJ2-1; 12 bases align to TRBD2. The CDR3 totals 15 residues. The germline V gene has CDR1 DFQATT and CDR2 SNEGSKA (reference sequence). The V segment lost 5 bases and the J segment 4 bases; nucleotides outside the gene matches: 6. DNA for the CDR3: TGCAGTGCTGGAGCCGGACTAGCGGGGTACAATGAGCAGTTCTTC. The encoded protein is CSAGAGLAGYNEQFF.

The sample holds a few counts of this clonotype. The chain is built from TRBV6-2 or TRBV6-3 and TRBJ2-1, with a possible D match to TRBD2 (6 bases). The germline V gene has CDR1 MNHEY and CDR2 SVGEGT. V was clipped by 6 bases and J by 0 bases, with 12 bases between them. The CDR3 runs 15 residues. CDR3: CASSLRENSYNEQFF. The CDR3 DNA reads TGTGCCAGCAGCCTCCGGGAGAACTCCTACAATGAGCAGTTCTTC.

In its sample, this clonotype was seen many times. The chain joins TRBV5-6 to TRBJ1-5; D call uncertain. Germline CDR1 is SGHDT and CDR2 is YYEEEE. V gave up 4 bases and J gave up 4 bases, with 12 bases separating them. The CDR3 extends over 14 amino acids. DNA of the CDR3: TGTGCCAGCAGCCCGGGCCCAATTAATCAGCCCCAGCATTTT. The encoded protein is CASSPGPINQPQHF.